This T cell receptor (beta chain) was sequenced for a study of blood T cell repertoires in COVID-19. Study as a whole: The cDNA or gDNA used as material had been derived from T cells, B-cell-depleted T cells, or PBMCs.

Authors' processing steps: Using reference gene primer amplification, nucleated cell counts were estimated. Sequencing was performed with immunoSEQ multiplex PCR; in TCRdb, only in-frame clones are kept and a portion is missing. That table supplies the V and J calls and clone size; D and trimming were determined from the DNA. This sample has about 210,000 clones, with around four fifths found just once. V shed 3 bases and J 1 base; nucleotides not matched to a gene: 2. The CDR3 extends over 14 amino acids. Looked up from germline, CDR1 is SGHTS and CDR2 is YDEGEE. This chain joins TRBV5-8 and TRBJ2-3, with 7 bases that match TRBD1. The sequencing sample was made of peripheral blood. This TCR came from a woman between 45 and 60 years old with acute or convalescent COVID-19. CDR3 bases: TGTGCCAGCAGCTGGGACAGCCGCACAGATACGCAGTATTTT. Its protein is CASSWDSRTDTQYF. Full variable domain (rest looked up from reference TRBV5-8 and TRBJ2-3): EAGVTQSPTHLIKTRGQQATLRCSPISGHTSVYWYQQALGLGLQFLLWYDEGEERNRGNFPPRFSGRQFPNYSSELNVNALELEDSALYLCASSWDSRTDTQYFGPGTRLTVL.